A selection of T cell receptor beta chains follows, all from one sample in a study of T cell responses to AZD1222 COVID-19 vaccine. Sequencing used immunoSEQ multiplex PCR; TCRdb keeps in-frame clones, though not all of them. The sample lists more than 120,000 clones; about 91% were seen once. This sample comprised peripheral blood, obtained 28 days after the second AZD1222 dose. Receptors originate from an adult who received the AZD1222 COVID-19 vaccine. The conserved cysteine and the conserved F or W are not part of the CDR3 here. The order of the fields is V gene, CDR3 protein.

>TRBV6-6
ASSRRAYATNEKLF
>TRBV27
ASSLVALNTDTQY
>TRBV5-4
ASSGGGETGNTIY
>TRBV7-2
ASSLTSGGLNEQF
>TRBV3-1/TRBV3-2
ASSRGNLSPLH
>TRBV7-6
ASSSRPQGKITEAF
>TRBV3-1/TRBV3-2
ASSQERGRTDTQY
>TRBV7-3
ASSLTRDSGTEAF
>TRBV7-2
ASSLGQGGSGRETQY
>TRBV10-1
ASSERTGTSYHTQY
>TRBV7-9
ASSSRPAGATTQY
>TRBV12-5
ASGLAGGSTGELF
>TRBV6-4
ASSDPTGPKNIQY
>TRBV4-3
ASSHMGRREETQY
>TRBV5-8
ASSLVFGSTDTQY
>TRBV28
ASSGAGGAGNIQY
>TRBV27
ASSLSGQYRTDTQY
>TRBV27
ASSSHGLLGGNTEAF
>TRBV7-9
ASSSTGKGPDTQY
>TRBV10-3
AISEPGLGYT
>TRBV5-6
ASSTGGQGPNGYT
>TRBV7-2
ASSLAGLREKLF
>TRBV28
ASRAPGNQPQH
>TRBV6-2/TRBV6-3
ASSYSGLVNQPQH
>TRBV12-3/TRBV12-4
ASNSQGANEQF
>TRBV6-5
ASRSPNNSPLH
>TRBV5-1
ASSFSGSIDEQY
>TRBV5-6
ASSLVRGEGYGYT
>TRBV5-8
ASSSGPQGYGYT
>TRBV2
ASSRGQSLF
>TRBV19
ASSMSVSTDTQY
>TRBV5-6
ASSLEGVEDTEAF
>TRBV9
ASSVGTGTNEKLF
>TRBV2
ASSARGTEAF
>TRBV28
ASKGRNTEAF
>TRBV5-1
ASSRTGQGNNEQF
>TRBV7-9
ASSLELAKNIQY
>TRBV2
ASSERKGGDTDTQY
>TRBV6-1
ASSEALRVGGGYSNQPQH
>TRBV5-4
ASSFIAGGAQEF